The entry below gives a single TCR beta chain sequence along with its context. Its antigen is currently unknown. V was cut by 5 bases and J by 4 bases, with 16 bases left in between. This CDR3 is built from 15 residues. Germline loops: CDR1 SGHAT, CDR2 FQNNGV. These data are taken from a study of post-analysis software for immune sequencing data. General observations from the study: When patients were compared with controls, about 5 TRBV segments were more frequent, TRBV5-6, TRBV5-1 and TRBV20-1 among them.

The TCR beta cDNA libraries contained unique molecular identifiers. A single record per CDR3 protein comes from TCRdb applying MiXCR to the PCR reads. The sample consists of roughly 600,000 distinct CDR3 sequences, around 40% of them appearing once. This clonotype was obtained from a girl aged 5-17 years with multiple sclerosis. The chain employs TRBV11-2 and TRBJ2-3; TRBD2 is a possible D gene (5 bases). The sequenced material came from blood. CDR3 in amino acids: CASSLLAPRADTQYF. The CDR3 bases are TGTGCCAGCAGCCTTCTAGCACCTAGGGCAGATACGCAGTATTTT.